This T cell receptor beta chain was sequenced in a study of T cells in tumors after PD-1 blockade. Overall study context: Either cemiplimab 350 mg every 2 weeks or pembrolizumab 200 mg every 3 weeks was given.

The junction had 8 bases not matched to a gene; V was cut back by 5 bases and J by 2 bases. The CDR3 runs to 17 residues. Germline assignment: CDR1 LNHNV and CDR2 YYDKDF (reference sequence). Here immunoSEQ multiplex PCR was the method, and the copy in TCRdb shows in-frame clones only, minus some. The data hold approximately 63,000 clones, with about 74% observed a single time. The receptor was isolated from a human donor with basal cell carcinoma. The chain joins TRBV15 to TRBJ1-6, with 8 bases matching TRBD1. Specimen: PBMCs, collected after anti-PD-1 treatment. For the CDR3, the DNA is TGTGCCACCAGCTCAGGGGACAGGAAGCCCTATAATTCACCCCTCCACTTT. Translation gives CATSSGDRKPYNSPLHF.